The sequence of this T cell receptor (beta chain) was determined in a study of Ad26.COV2.S vaccination and SARS-CoV-2 variants. Indicated treatment: about 20 received Ad26.COV2.S at low or high dose, single or two shots; roughly 5 received placebo; per-sample allocation not given. Sample collection was performed on day 63 after the first vaccine or placebo injection. Generated by immunoSEQ multiplex PCR, the TCRdb table keeps only in-frame clones and is missing some. Of over 350,000 clones listed, more than 85% are singletons. The germline V gene encodes CDR1 MNHEY and CDR2 SVGAGI. Trimming left V 6 bases short and J 6 bases short, with 10 bases between. The CDR3 extends over 12 amino acids.

This clonotype originated in a person aged 18-65 years who received the Ad26.COV2.S COVID-19 vaccine or a placebo. J is TRBJ2-3 and V is TRBV6-5; weak D call: TRBD1 (6 bases). Sequencing used peripheral blood, obtained in a trial of Ad26.COV2.S vaccine versus placebo. The CDR3 here is CASRRRGDTQYF. In DNA, the CDR3 is TGTGCCAGCAGACGAAGGGGGGATACGCAGTATTTT.